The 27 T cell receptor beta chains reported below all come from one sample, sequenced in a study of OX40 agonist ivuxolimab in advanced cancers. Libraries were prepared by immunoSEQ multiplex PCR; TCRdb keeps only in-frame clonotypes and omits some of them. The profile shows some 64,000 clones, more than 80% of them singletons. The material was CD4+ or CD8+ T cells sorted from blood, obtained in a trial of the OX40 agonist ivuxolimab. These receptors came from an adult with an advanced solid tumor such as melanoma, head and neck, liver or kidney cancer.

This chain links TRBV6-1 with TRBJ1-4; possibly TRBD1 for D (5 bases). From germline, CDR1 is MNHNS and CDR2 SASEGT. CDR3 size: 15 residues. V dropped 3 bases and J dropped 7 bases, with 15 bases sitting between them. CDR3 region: CASSDIGREVEKLFF. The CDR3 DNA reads TGTGCCAGCAGTGACATCGGCAGGGAGGTTGAAAAACTGTTTTTT.

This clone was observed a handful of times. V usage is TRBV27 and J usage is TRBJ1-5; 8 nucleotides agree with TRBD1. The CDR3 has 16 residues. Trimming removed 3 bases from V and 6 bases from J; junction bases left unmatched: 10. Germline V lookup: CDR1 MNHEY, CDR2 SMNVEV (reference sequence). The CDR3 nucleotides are TGTGCCAGCAGTTTTTCCTCGACAGGGGCGGGTCAGCCCCAGCATTTT. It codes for CASSFSSTGAGQPQHF.

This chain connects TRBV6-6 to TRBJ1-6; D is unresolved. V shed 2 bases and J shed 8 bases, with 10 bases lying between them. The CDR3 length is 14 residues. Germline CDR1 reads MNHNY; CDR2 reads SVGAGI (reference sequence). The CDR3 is CASSYSRSDSPLHF. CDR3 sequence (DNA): TGTGCCAGCAGTTACAGCCGGTCGGATTCACCCCTCCACTTT.

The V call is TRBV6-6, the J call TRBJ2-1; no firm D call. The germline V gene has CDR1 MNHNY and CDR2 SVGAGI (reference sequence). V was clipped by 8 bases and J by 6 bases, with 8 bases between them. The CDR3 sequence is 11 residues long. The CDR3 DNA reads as TGTGCCAGCTCGGGCCCCAATGAGCAGTTCTTC. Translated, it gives CASSGPNEQFF.

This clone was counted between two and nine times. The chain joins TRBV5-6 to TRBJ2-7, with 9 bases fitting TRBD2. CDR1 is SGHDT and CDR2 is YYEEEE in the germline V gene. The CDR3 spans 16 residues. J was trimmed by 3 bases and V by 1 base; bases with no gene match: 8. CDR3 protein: CASSLSLAGGLYEQYF. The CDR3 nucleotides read TGTGCCAGCAGCTTGTCTTTGGCGGGAGGGCTCTACGAGCAGTACTTC. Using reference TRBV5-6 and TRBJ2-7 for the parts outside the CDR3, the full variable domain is DAGVTQSPTHLIKTRGQQVTLRCSPKSGHDTVSWYQQALGQGPQFIFQYYEEEERQRGNFPDRFSGHQFPNYSSELNVNALLLGDSALYLCASSLSLAGGLYEQYFGPGTRLTVT.

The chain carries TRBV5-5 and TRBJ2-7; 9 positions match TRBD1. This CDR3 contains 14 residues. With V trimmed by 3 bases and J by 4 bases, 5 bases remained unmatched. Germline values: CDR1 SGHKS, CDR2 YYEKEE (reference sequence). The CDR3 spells CASSSGTGLYEQYF. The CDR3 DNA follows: TGTGCCAGCAGCTCGGGGACAGGGCTATACGAGCAGTACTTC.

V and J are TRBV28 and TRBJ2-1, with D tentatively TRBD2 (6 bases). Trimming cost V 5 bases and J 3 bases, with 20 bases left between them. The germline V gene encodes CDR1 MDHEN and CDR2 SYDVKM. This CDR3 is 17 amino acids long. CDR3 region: CASSPRWGAGYYNEQFF. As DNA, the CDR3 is TGTGCCAGCAGTCCCCGGTGGGGCGCGGGATACTACAATGAGCAGTTCTTC.

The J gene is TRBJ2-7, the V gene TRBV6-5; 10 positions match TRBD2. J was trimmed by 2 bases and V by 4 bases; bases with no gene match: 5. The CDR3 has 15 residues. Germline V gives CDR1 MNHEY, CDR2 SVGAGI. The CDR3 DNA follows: TGTGCCAGCAGTTCCCGGCTAGCGGGAGCCTACGAGCAGTACTTC. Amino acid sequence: CASSSRLAGAYEQYF.

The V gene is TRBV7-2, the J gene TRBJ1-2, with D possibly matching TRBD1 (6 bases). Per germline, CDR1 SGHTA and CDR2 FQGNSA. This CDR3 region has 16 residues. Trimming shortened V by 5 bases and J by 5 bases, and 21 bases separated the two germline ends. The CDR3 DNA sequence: TGTGCCAGCAGCCCAGCGGGGGCGGGCGCGGGGTATGGCTACACCTTC. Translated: CASSPAGAGAGYGYTF.

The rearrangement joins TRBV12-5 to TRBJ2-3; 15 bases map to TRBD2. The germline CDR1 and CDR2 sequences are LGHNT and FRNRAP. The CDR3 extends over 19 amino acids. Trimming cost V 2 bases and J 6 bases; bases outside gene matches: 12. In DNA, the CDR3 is TGTGCTAGTGGTTTGTCCCGCGGGACTAGCGGGAGGAGGGCGGATACGCAGTATTTT. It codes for CASGLSRGTSGRRADTQYF.

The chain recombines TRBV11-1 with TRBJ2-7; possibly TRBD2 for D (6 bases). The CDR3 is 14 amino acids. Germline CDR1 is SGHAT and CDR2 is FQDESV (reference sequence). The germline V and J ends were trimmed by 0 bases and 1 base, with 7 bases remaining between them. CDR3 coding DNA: TGTGCCAGCAGCTTAGCTAGCGGTTCCTACGAGCAGTACTTC. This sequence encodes CASSLASGSYEQYF. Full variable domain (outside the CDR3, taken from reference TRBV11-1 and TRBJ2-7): EAEVAQSPRYKITEKSQAVAFWCDPISGHATLYWYRQILGQGPELLVQFQDESVVDDSQLPKDRFSAERLKGVDSTLKIQPAELGDSAMYLCASSLASGSYEQYFGPGTRLTVT.

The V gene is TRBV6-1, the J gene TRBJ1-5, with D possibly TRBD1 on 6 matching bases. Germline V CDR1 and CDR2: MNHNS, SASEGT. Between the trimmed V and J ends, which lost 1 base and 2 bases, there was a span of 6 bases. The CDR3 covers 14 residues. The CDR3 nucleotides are TGTGCCAGCAGTGAAGACAGGGGCAATCAGCCCCAGCATTTT. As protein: CASSEDRGNQPQHF.

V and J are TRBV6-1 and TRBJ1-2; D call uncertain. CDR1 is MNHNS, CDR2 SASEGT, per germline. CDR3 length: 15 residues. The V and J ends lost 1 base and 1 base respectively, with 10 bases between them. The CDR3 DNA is TGTGCCAGCAGTGAAGGATGGAGGGTTAACTATGGCTACACCTTC. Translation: CASSEGWRVNYGYTF.

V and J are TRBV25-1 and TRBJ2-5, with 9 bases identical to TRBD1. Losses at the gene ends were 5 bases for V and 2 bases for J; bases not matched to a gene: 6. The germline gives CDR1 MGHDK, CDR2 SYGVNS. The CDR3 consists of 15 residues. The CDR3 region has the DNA TGTGCCAGCAGTCCGGCACAGGGGGCACAAGAGACCCAGTACTTC. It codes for CASSPAQGAQETQYF.

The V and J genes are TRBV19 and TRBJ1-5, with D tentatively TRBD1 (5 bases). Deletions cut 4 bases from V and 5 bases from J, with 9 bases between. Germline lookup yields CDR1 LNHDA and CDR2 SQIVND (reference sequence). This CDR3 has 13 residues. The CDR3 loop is CASSNDRYQPQHF. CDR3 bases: TGTGCCAGTAGTAACGACAGATATCAGCCCCAGCATTTT.

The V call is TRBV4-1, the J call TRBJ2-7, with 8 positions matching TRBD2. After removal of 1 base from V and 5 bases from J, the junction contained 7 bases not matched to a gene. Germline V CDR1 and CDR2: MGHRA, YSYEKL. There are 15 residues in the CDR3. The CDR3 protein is CASSQGLAGSHEQYF. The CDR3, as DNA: TGCGCCAGCAGCCAAGGGCTAGCGGGCAGCCACGAGCAGTACTTC.

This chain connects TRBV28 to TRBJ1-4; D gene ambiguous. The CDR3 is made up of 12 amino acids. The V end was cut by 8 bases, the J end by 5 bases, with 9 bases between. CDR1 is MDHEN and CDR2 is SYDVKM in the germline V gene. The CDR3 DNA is TGTGCCAGCGGCTCACAGAATGAAAAACTGTTTTTT. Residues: CASGSQNEKLFF.

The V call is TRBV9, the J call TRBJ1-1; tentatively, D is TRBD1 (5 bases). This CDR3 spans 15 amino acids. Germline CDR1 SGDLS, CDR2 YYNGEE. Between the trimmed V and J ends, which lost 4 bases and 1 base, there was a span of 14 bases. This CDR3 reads CASSTFDRPNTEAFF. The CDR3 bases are TGTGCCAGCAGCACCTTCGACAGACCGAACACTGAAGCTTTCTTT.

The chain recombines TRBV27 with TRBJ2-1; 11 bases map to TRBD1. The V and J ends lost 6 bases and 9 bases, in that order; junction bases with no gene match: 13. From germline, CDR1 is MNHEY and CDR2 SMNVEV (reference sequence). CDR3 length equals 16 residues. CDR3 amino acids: CASSFMDRGRIGEQFF. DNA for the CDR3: TGTGCCAGCAGCTTTATGGACAGGGGGCGAATTGGTGAGCAGTTCTTC.

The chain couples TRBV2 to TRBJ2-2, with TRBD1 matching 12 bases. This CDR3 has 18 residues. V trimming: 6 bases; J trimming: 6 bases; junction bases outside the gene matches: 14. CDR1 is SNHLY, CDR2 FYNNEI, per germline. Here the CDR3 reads CASRKLNPGQGASGELFF. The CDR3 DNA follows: TGTGCCAGCAGAAAGTTAAACCCGGGACAGGGGGCATCCGGGGAGCTGTTTTTT. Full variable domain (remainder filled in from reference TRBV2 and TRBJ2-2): EPEVTQTPSHQVTQMGQEVILRCVPISNHLYFYWYRQILGQKVEFLVSFYNNEISEKSEIFDDQFSVERPDGSNFTLKIRSTKLEDSAMYFCASRKLNPGQGASGELFFGEGSRLTVL.

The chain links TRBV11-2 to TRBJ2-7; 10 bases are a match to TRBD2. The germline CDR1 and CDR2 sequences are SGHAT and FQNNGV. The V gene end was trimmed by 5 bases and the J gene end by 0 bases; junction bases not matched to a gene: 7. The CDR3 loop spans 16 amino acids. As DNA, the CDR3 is TGTGCCAGCAGCCGTTTAGCGGGAGGCCTCTCCTACGAGCAGTACTTC. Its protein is CASSRLAGGLSYEQYF.

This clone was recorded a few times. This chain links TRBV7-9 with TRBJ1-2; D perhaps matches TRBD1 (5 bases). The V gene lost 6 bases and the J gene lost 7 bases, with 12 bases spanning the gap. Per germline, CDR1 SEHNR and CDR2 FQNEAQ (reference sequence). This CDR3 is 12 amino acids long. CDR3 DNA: TGTGCCAGCAGTTCGGGGACGGCTGGCTACACCTTC. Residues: CASSSGTAGYTF.

CDR3 sequence reads: CASTHRTGATNQPQHF. For the CDR3, the DNA is TGTGCCAGTACCCATCGGACAGGGGCGACCAATCAGCCCCAGCATTTT. The chain is built from TRBV19 and TRBJ1-5; 9 bases align to TRBD1. The junction had 10 bases not matched to a gene; V was cut back by 7 bases and J by 3 bases. The CDR3 covers 16 residues. CDR1 and CDR2 (germline): LNHDA, SQIVND (reference sequence).

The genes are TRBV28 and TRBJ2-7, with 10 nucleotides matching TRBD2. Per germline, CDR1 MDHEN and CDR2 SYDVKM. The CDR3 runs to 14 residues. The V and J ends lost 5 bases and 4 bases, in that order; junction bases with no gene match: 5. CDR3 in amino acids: CASSLAGVGYEQYF. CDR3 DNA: TGTGCCAGCAGTCTAGCGGGAGTGGGTTACGAGCAGTACTTC.

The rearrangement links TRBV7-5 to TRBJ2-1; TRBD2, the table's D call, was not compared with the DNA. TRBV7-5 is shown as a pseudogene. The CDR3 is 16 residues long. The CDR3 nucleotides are TGTGCCAGAAGCTGTGAGGGGACTAGCGGATTCAATGAGCAGTTCTTC. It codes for CARSCEGTSGFNEQFF.

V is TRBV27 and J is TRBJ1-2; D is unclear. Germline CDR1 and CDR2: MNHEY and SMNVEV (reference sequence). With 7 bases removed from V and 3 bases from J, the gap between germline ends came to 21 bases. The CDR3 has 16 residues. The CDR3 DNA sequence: TGTGCCAGCAAGTCAAGTATACTGCTCTCGGACTATGGCTACACCTTC. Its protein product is CASKSSILLSDYGYTF.

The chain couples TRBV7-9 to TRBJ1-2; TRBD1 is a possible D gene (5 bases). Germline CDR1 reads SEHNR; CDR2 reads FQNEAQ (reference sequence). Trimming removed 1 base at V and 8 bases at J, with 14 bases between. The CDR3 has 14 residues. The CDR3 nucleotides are TGTGCCAGCAGCTTAGTTCAAGGGGCTAGAGGCTACACCTTC. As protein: CASSLVQGARGYTF. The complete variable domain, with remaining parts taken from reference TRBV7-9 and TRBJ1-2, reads DTGVSQNPRHKITKRGQNVTFRCDPISEHNRLYWYRQTLGQGPEFLTYFQNEAQLEKSRLLSDRFSAERPKGSFSTLEIQRTEQGDSAMYLCASSLVQGARGYTFGSGTRLTVV.